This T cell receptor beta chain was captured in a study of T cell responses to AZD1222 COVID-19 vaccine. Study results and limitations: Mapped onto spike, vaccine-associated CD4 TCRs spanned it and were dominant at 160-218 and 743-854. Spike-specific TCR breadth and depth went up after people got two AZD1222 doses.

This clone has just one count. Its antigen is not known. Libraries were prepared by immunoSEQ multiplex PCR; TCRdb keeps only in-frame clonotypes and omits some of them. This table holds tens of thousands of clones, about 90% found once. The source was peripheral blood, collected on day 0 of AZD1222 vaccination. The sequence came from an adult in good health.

The CDR3 reads CAWSTGGWDYGYTF. DNA for the CDR3: TGTGCCTGGAGTACAGGAGGTTGGGACTATGGCTACACCTTC. The chain uses TRBV30 and TRBJ1-2, with D possibly being TRBD1 (5 bases). The CDR3 has 14 residues. V was clipped by 2 bases and J by 3 bases, with 13 bases between them. CDR1 GTSNPN and CDR2 SVGIG come from the germline V gene (reference sequence).